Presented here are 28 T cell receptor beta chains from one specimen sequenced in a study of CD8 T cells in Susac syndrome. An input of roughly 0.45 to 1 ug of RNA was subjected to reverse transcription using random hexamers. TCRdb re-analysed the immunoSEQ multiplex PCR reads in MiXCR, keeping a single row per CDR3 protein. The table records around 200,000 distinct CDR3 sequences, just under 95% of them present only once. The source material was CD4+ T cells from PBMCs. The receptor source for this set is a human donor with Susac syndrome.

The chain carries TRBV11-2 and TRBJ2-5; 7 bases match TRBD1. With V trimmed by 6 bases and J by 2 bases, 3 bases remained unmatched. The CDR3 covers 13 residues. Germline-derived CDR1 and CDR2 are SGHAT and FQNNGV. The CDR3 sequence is CASRGTAQETQYF. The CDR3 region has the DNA TGTGCCAGCAGGGGGACAGCGCAAGAGACCCAGTACTTC.

The DNA of the CDR3 is TGTGCCAGCAGCGGGGGACTCCTTAACACCGGGGAGCTGTTTTTT. Amino acids: CASSGGLLNTGELFF. V usage is TRBV9 and J usage is TRBJ2-2; possible D gene TRBD2, 6 bases. The V gene's germline CDR1 is SGDLS and CDR2 YYNGEE. This CDR3 is built from 15 residues. V shed 3 bases and J shed 2 bases, with 11 bases lying between them.

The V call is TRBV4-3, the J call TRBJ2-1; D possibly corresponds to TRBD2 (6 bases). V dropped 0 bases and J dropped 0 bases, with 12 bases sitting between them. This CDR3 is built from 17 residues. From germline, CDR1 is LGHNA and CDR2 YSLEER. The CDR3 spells CASSQEGAGSSYNEQFF. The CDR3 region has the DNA TGCGCCAGCAGCCAAGAGGGAGCGGGTAGCTCCTACAATGAGCAGTTCTTC.

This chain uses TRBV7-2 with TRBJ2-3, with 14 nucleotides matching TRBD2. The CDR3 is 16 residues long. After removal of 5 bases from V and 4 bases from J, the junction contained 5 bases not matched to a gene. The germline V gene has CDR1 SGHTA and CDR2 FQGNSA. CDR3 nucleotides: TGTGCCAGCAGCACCCGGACTAGCGGGAGGCCAGATACGCAGTATTTT. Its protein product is CASSTRTSGRPDTQYF.

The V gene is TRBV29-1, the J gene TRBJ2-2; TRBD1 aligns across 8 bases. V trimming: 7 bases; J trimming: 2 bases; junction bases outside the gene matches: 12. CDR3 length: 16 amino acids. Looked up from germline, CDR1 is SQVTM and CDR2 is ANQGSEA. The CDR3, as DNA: TGCAGCGGGACCTTTCGACAGGGGTCTAACACCGGGGAGCTGTTTTTT. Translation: CSGTFRQGSNTGELFF.

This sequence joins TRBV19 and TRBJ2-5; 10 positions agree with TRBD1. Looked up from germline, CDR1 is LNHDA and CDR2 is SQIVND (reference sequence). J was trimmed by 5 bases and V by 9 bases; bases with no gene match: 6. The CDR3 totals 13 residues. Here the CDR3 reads CASRDRGSETQYF. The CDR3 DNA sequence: TGTGCCAGCCGGGACAGGGGATCGGAGACCCAGTACTTC.

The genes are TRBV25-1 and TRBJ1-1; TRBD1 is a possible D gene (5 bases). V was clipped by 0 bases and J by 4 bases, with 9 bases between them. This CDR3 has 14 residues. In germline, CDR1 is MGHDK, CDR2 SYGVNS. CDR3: CASSEYRDGTEAFF. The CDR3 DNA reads TGTGCCAGCAGTGAATACAGGGACGGCACTGAAGCTTTCTTT.

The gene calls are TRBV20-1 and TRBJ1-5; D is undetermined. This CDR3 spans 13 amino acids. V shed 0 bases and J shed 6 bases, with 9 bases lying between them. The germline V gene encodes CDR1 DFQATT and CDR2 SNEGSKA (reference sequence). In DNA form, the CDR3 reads TGCAGTGCTAGAGAACAGAGAGGTCAGCCCCAGCATTTT. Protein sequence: CSAREQRGQPQHF.

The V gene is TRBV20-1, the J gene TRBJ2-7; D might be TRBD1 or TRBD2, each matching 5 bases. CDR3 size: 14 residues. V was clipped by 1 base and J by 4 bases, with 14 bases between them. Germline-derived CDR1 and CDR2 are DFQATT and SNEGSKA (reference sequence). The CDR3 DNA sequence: TGCAGTGCTAGAGGCCCGGGACGGTCATACGAGCAGTACTTC. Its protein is CSARGPGRSYEQYF.

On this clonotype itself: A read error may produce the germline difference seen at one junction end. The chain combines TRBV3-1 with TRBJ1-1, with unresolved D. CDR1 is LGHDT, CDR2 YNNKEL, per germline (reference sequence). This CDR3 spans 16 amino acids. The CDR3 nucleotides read TGTGCCAACAGCCAAGAAAGCAGGATAGGGAACACTGAAGCTTTCTTT. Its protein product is CANSQESRIGNTEAFF.

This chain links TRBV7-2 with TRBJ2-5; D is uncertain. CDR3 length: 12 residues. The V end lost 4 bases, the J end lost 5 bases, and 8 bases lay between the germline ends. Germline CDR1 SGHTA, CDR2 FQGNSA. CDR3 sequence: CASSYAPETQYF. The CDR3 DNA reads TGTGCCAGCAGCTACGCCCCCGAGACCCAGTACTTC.

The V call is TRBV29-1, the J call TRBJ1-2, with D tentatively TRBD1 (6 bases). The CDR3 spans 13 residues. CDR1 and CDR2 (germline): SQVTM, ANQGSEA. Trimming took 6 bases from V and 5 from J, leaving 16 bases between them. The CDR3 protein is CSVMQDSGYGYTF. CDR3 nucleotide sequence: TGCAGCGTGATGCAGGACAGCGGGTATGGCTACACCTTC. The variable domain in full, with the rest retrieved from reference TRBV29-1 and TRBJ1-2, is SAVISQKPSRDICQRGTSLTIQCQVDSQVTMMFWYRQQPGQSLTLIATANQGSEATYESGFVIDKFPISRPNLTFSTLTVSNMSPEDSSIYLCSVMQDSGYGYTFGSGTRLTVV.

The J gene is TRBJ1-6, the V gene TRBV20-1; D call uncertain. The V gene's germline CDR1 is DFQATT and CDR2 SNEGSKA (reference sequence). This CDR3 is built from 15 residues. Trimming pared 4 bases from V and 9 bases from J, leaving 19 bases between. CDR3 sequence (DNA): TGCAGTGCTACCCCGATCCAAGCGGCTTCTTCACCCCTCCACTTT. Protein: CSATPIQAASSPLHF.

The CDR3 DNA reads TGTGCCAGTAGCGAACAGGGGTTGGACTATGGCTACACCTTC. It codes for CASSEQGLDYGYTF. The chain couples TRBV19 to TRBJ1-2, with 7 bases lining up with TRBD1. The CDR3 spans 14 residues. With V trimmed by 6 bases and J by 3 bases, 7 bases remained unmatched. Germline-derived CDR1 and CDR2 are LNHDA and SQIVND (reference sequence).

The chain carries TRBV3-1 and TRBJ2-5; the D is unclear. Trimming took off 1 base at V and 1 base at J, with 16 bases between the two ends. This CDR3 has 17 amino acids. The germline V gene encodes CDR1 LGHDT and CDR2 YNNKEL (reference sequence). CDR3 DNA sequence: TGTGCCAGCAGCCAAGCTTTGGATCTTCGGGCCCAAGAGACCCAGTACTTC. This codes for CASSQALDLRAQETQYF.

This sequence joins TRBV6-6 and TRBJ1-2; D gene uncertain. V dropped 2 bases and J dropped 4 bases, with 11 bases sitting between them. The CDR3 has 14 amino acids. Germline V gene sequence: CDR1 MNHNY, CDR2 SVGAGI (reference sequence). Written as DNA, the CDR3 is TGTGCCAGCAGTTACCGTACAGAGGCCTATGGCTACACCTTC. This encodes CASSYRTEAYGYTF.

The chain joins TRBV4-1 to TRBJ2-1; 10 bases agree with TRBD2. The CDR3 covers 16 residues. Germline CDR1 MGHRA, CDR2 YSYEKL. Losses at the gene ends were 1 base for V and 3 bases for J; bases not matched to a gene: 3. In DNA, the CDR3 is TGCGCCAGCAGCCAAGCCCTAGCGGGGGTCTACAATGAGCAGTTCTTC. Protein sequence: CASSQALAGVYNEQFF.

The CDR3 region is CAWSRGLREKLFF. The CDR3 DNA follows: TGTGCCTGGAGTCGAGGGTTACGAGAAAAACTGTTTTTT. V usage is TRBV30 and J usage is TRBJ1-4; no clear D. Between the trimmed V and J ends, which lost 2 bases and 8 bases, there was a span of 12 bases. The CDR3 consists of 13 residues. Germline CDR1 reads GTSNPN; CDR2 reads SVGIG (reference sequence). The full variable domain, in which reference TRBV30 and TRBJ1-4 provide the parts outside the CDR3, is SQTIHQWPATLVQPVGSPLSLECTVEGTSNPNLYWYRQAAGRGLQLLFYSVGIGQISSEVPQNLSASRPQDRQFILSSKKLLLSDSGFYLCAWSRGLREKLFFGSGTQLSVL.

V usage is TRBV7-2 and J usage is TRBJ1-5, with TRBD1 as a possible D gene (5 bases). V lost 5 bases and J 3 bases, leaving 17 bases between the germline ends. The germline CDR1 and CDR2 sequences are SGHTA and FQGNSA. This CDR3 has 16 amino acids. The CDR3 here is CASSLNGRGNNQPQHF. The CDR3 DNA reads TGTGCCAGCAGCCTAAATGGTCGGGGGAACAATCAGCCCCAGCATTTT.

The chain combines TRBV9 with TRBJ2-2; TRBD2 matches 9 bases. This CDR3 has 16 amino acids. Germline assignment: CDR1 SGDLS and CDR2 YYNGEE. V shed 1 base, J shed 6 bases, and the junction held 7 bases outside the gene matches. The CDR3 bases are TGTGCCAGCAGCGTAAATAGCGGGAGCGGCGCCGGGGAGCTGTTTTTT. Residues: CASSVNSGSGAGELFF.

CDR3: CASSYLTGGHYGYTF. DNA of the CDR3: TGTGCCAGCAGTTACCTAACAGGGGGGCACTATGGCTACACCTTC. The genes are TRBV6-5 and TRBJ1-2, with 8 positions matching TRBD1. J lost 3 bases, V lost 2 bases, and 5 bases had no gene match. The CDR3 totals 15 residues. CDR1 and CDR2 from the germline V gene are MNHEY and SVGAGI.

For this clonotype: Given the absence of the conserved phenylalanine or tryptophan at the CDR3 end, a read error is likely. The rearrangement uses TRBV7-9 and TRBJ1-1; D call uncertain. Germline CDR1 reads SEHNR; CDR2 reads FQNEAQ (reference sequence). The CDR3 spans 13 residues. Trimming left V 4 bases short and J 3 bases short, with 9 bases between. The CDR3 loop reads CASSYQSDTEAFV. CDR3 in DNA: TGTGCCAGCAGCTACCAATCGGACACTGAAGCTTTCGTT.

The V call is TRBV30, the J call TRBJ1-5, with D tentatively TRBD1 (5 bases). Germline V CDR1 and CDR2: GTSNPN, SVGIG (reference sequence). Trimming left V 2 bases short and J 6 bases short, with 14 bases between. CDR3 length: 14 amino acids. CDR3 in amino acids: CAWSSRDVGQPQHF. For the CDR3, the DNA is TGTGCCTGGAGTTCCAGGGATGTCGGTCAGCCCCAGCATTTT.

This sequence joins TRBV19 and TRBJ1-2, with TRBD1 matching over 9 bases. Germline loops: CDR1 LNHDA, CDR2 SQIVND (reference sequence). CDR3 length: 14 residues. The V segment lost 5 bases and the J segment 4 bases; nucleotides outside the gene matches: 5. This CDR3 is CASSQPGQGYGYTF. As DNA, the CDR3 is TGTGCCAGTAGTCAACCGGGACAGGGCTATGGCTACACCTTC.

The CDR3 sequence is CASSSDRDQPQHF. CDR3 bases: TGTGCCAGCAGTTCCGACAGGGACCAGCCCCAGCATTTT. V and J are TRBV12-3 or TRBV12-4 and TRBJ1-5; 7 bases align to TRBD1. Germline trimming cut 4 bases from V and 7 bases from J; bases unmatched to any gene: 4. The CDR3 is 13 amino acids.

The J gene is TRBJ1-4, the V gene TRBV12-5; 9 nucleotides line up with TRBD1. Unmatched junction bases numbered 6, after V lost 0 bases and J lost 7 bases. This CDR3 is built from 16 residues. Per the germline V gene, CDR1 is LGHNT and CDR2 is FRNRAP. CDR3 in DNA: TGTGCTAGTGGTTTGGTTCCGGACAGGGGATCTGAAAAACTGTTTTTT. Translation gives CASGLVPDRGSEKLFF. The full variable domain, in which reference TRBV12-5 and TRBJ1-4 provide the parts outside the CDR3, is DARVTQTPRHKVTEMGQEVTMRCQPILGHNTVFWYRQTMMQGLELLAYFRNRAPLDDSGMPKDRFSAEMPDATLATLKIQPSEPRDSAVYFCASGLVPDRGSEKLFFGSGTQLSVL.

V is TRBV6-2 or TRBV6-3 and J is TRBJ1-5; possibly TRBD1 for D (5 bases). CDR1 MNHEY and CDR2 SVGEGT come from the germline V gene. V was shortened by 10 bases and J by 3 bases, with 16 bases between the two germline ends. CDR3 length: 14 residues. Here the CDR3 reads CATAGWGPNQPQHF. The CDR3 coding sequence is TGTGCCACGGCCGGTTGGGGACCCAATCAGCCCCAGCATTTT.

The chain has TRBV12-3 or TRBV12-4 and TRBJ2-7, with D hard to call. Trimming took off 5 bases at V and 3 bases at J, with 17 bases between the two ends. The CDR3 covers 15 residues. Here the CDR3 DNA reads TGTGCCAGCAGTCCCGACCGGGTCTCAAGCTACGAGCAGTACTTC. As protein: CASSPDRVSSYEQYF.